This TCR beta chain was sequenced during a study of cytomegalovirus exposure and HLA in healthy donors (dated by TCRdb to about 2017). Describing the broader study: An earlier analysis of roughly 500 of the donors reported 250 to 300 Gb of sequence data and approximately 120 million unique TCR beta sequences obtained from about 170 million T cells. The study was designed to test whether signatures of past pathogen exposure could be identified by cataloging public T cell receptors. Among some 400 genotyped donors of the cohort, an average of about 240,000 unique TCR beta nucleotide sequences were sequenced per donor, about a sixth of them non-productive. Rather than using new phenotypic data, the later analysis identified candidate immune exposures from TCR beta sequences and from how often those sequences occurred across donors. Approximately 300 gigabases of sequencing data and 75 million to 85 million unique TCR sequences made up an early release that covered approximately 620 HLA-typed donors. Besides the first cohort of some 670 subjects, a separate validation cohort made up of some 110 different subjects was used. Every discovery cohort repertoire had been produced on one sequencing platform. Of the approximately 400 genotyped donors, over 65% fell in the genetic ancestry cluster associated with self-reported Caucasian donors. Using immunosequencing, the study profiled T cell repertoires from about 650 subjects and related those repertoires to cytomegalovirus serostatus. In a later genetic analysis, genome-wide SNP genotypes for about three fifths of the roughly 670 donors were used, and that subset was treated as a discovery cohort. An earlier analysis of roughly 580 of the donors used high-throughput TCR beta sequencing to judge whether each TCR beta V gene segment behaved as functional or pseudogenic. The study combined high-throughput TCR immunosequencing, statistical association of individual TCRs with disease status, and machine learning to predict cytomegalovirus infection status. Donor age, sex, ethnicity and CMV serostatus were compiled alongside the repertoire data. In a later analysis, previously published TCR beta repertoires from about 640 donors were re-analyzed and high-resolution HLA genotyping was added so that TCR occurrence patterns could be studied. HLA typing covered class I and class II loci at four-digit resolution. Typing coverage differed by locus: A, B, C, DRB1 and DQB1 were typed in about 620-640 donors, DQA1 in about 500, DPA1 in 600 to 610, and DPB1 in 450 to 480. A handful of DR-DQ haplotypes were handled as single units for association and clustering because linkage in the cohort was strong. General study outcomes and caveats: Because counts were too low, seventeen rarely observed V segments, including chromosome 9 orphons, were excluded from the earlier analysis of roughly 580 of the donors. Some IMGT-functional V segments, including TRBV6-2 and TRBV6-3, could not be told apart with the 87-base-pair reads, so those segments were excluded. A further reported finding was that TCR beta sequences accurately predicted the HLA-A and HLA-B alleles for most subjects in the first cohort. CMV serostatus was the only immune exposure information available for the cohort. At a false discovery rate of 0.05, a later analysis linked 16,951 TCR beta sequences to specific HLA alleles. In the study, some 160 TCR beta chains were listed as associated with cytomegalovirus. When HLA alleles, especially DR and DQ, strongly co-occurred, TCR associations were difficult to assign to individual alleles. Because some donors lacked HLA typing at each locus, the association tests relied only on the typed subset. Correlated functional status among segregating V segments might be attributable to linkage disequilibrium, but an unknown experimental factor could not be ruled out. A later genetic analysis associated a missense DCLRE1C variant with V-gene and J-gene trimming of TCR beta chains, and an independent cohort replicated the association. In this cohort, only TCR beta chains were sequenced, and detectable features were limited by the absence of alpha or paired-chain data. According to a later analysis, parvovirus B19, influenza, CMV and Epstein-Barr virus appeared linked to several top co-occurrence clusters. The authors suggested that the approach could potentially be extended to other disease states and immunological phenotypes. In a later analysis, the rate of TCR association differed among HLA loci, with DRB1 alleles having the most associated TCRs and HLA-C alleles having the fewest. A cluster of highly shared sequence variants was judged likely to represent a technical artifact of the sequencing pipeline. According to a later genetic analysis, donors in an Asian-associated ancestry cluster had fewer N-insertions in productive TCRs than the approximately 690-donor mean. A later analysis found that most CMV-associated TCR beta chains appeared HLA-restricted, with HLA associations seemingly driven largely by CMV exposure. The classifier was reported to diagnose cytomegalovirus status with high specificity and sensitivity in both the original and validation cohorts. Three of the identified cytomegalovirus-associated TCR beta chains were confirmed in vitro to be specific for cytomegalovirus antigens. Across donors, most TCR sequences were observed very rarely, whereas some public TCRs were present in many individuals. In a later analysis, HLA-associated TCR beta chains were found to be more clonally expanded and to have lower generation probabilities than equally common non-associated chains. Roughly uniform sequencing depth across donors was assumed in presence/absence analyses, although this assumption may not hold. In an earlier analysis of more than 450 of the donors, most TCR beta V segments were observed in productive rearrangements about 87% or about 30% of the time, broadly matching IMGT annotations.

The method was the immunoSEQ multiplex PCR assay. A mixture of 60 forward primers for TCR Vbeta segments and 13 reverse primers for TCR Jbeta segments was used in the multiplex PCR. The CDR3 region of rearranged TCR beta genes was amplified from genomic DNA by a multiplex PCR assay. On the Illumina HiSeq System, the amplified TCR beta libraries were sequenced as 87-base-pair reads. The authors' analysis ran thus. A later analysis tallied 80 million to 95 million unique TCR beta chains across the 666 repertoires, and some 10 million of those chains were shared by two or more donors. Raw reads were error-corrected and collapsed into unique sequences by a nearest-neighbor algorithm in which closely related sequences were merged to remove PCR and sequencing errors. CDR3 sequences were aligned to IMGT reference sequences to assign V, D and J gene segments. For a sequence to be retained, a match of at least six nucleotides was required to both a V gene segment and a J gene segment. Rearrangements were called productive when the CDR3 lacked stop codons and stayed in frame with V and J; all others were non-productive. Following IMGT convention, CDR3 was defined as the stretch from the second conserved V-encoded cysteine up to the conserved J-encoded phenylalanine. In an earlier analysis of around 600 of the donors, sequences lacking an unambiguous match to a single V gene segment were excluded. In an earlier analysis of 587 of the donors, V segments were called functional above 56.7% productive rearrangements and were called segregating when the between-donor standard deviation exceeded 5%. A statistical classification framework was built to diagnose cytomegalovirus status from the catalog of TCR beta chain sequences. In a later analysis, V and J genes were assigned by comparing TCR nucleotide sequences against IMGT/GENE-DB human TR gene sequences. The TCRdist pipeline was used in a later analysis to assign CDR3 sequences and most-parsimonious VDJ recombination scenarios. In a later analysis, each TCR beta chain was defined by its CDR3 amino acid sequence together with its V-gene family, and reads without a unique V-gene family were excluded. In a later analysis, 550 to 650 highly shared, low-generation-probability nucleotide sequences were removed to address suspected cross-contamination and a sequencing artifact. In a later analysis, a clonal expansion index was calculated for each public chain from normalized within-repertoire ranks of inferred template counts. In a later analysis, generation probabilities were computed with a VDJ recombination model fitted to out-of-frame rearrangements, and the resulting probabilities were checked against IGoR. In a later analysis, hypergeometric tests were used to score TCR-TCR, TCR-HLA and TCR-CMV co-occurrence, with a repertoire-size bias correction applied to TCR pairs. A later analysis estimated false discovery rates by permuting HLA or CMV assignments 20 times. In a later analysis, co-occurring TCRs were grouped with DBSCAN, and TCRdist sequence similarity was added when clustering was performed within HLA-allele-positive subsets. Co-occurrence clustering excluded repertoires with fewer than 30,000 or more than 120,000 public chains, plus five with anomalous nucleotide sharing. TCRdb mirrors the immuneACCESS table, restricted to in-frame sequences. Some clones are absent from its copies; in checked studies, under half trace to an unresolved V gene, and the reason for the others is unknown. The V and J calls and clone size are taken from that table; D and trimming were inferred from the DNA. The sample profile shows tens of thousands of clones; more than 60% of them were found once. The top ten clonotypes cover under 30% of the sample.

A few counts support this clone. Its antigen is not yet known. It has no much larger one-base neighbor in the sample; base qualities were not kept. In total, 666 healthy bone marrow donors made up the cohort. Cohort members were all nominally healthy when sampled, although unrecorded immune exposures were likely present. The donor tested CMV seropositive, placing the donor among the 250 to 300 seropositive members of the cohort. A peripheral blood sample was collected from each donor, and TCR beta sequencing was performed on peripheral blood mononuclear cells. The Qiagen DNeasy Blood Extraction Kit was used to extract genomic DNA from the blood cell samples. From V the trimming removes 4 bases and from J it removes 3 bases, while the gene matches leave 5 bases of the junction unaccounted for. The CDR3 spans 13 residues, from the cysteine through the phenylalanine. Here the CDR3 DNA is all that survives: 39 bases in frame from base 1. CDR1 and CDR2, per the germline V gene (reference sequence), are GTSNPN and SVGIG.

This TCR was recovered from a woman aged 40 to 50 in good health and CMV-seropositive. The sequencing sample was made of PBMCs. Recombination linked TRBV30 to TRBJ1-2, and TRBD1 matches 7 of the central bases. The nucleotide sequence reads as follows: TGTGCCTGGACCCTACAGGGGTACTATGGCTACACCTTC. This translates into CAWTLQGYYGYTF.